This T cell receptor (beta chain) came from a study of identical twins. Study-level points and caveats: Twin pairs had excess sharing that was weaker in beta out-of-frame sequences.

This clonotype was seen a few times. The antigen remains unidentified. In germline, CDR1 is SQVTM, CDR2 ANQGSEA. Trimming cost V 7 bases and J 5 bases; bases outside gene matches: 13. The CDR3 totals 14 residues. TCRdb reanalysed the 5' RACE reads using MiXCR and keeps one entry per CDR3 protein. The data hold around 220,000 distinct CDR3 sequences, with 10% observed a single time. Sequenced sample: memory T cells sorted from blood. The gene calls are TRBV29-1 and TRBJ2-5, with 7 bases aligning to TRBD2. This receptor was obtained from a man in his fifties or sixties in good health. As DNA, the CDR3 is TGCAGCGGGGAGCCTAGCGGCAAAGGGGAGACCCAGTACTTC. Protein product: CSGEPSGKGETQYF.